This T cell receptor beta chain was sequenced in a study of cytomegalovirus exposure and HLA in healthy donors. CDR1 and CDR2 (germline): SNHLY, FYNNEI. The V end lost 5 bases, the J end lost 4 bases, and 12 bases lay between the germline ends. The CDR3 covers 14 residues. Vbeta (60) and Jbeta (13) primers were used in the PCR. Sequencing used immunoSEQ multiplex PCR; TCRdb keeps in-frame clones, though not all of them. This sample yields under 150,000 clones, of which approximately 83% are seen a single time; approximately 2% belongs to the top ten. With respect to this clone: Its antigen is not identified.

The study's findings and limits: A reported reduction in N-insertions relative to the 666-donor mean was seen in an Asian-associated ancestry cluster in a later analysis. Information on immune exposure was restricted to one variable (CMV serostatus).

Sequencing was carried out using PBMCs. The origin of this receptor is a woman in her thirties or forties in good health and CMV-seronegative. The chain recombines TRBV2 with TRBJ1-3, with a possible D match to TRBD1 (6 bases). CDR3 nucleotide sequence: TGTGCCAGCAGTCCCACAGGGTCCGGAAACACCATATATTTT. This gives the protein CASSPTGSGNTIYF.